This T cell receptor (beta chain) emerged from a study of blood T cells in healthy people across ages. Study-wide context: The capture of about one barcoded beta molecule per two T cells was achieved by template switching. Whole-study results and caveats: TCR beta diversity correlated strongly with naive T cell percentage. Long-lived donors had more naive CD4+ cells and higher diversity than aged donors.

J was trimmed by 3 bases and V by 1 base; bases with no gene match: 9. CDR3 length: 18 amino acids. Looked up from germline, CDR1 is SGHVS and CDR2 is FQNEAQ. Of note for this clonotype: No antigen is known for it.

The second PCR ran roughly 6 to 11 cycles with a sample-barcoded 5' primer and J-beta primers. Each cDNA molecule was tagged by a template-switch adaptor with 12 random nucleotides. In TCRdb, the 5' RACE reads were re-called with MiXCR into one record per CDR3 protein. The sample consists of around 1.5 million distinct CDR3 sequences, around 42% of them appearing once. The clonotype was recovered from a woman aged 18-29 years in good health. This chain connects TRBV7-8 to TRBJ2-1, with TRBD2 matching over 10 bases. The material sequenced was blood. The CDR3 region has the DNA TGTGCCAGCAGCTTAGTCATCGGACTAGCGGATCTCTACAATGAGCAGTTCTTC. It is translated as CASSLVIGLADLYNEQFF.